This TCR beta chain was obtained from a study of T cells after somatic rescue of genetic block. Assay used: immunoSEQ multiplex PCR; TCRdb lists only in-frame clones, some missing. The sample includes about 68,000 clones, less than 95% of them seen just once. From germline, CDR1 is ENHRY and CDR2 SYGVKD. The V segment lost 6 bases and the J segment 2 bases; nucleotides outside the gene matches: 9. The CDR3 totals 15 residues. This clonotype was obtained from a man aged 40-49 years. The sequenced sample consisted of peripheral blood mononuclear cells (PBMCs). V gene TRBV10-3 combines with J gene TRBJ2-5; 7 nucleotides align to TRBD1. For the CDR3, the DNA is TGTGCCATCAGACCAGGGGGTCGGAATCAAGAGACCCAGTACTTC. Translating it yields CAIRPGGRNQETQYF.